Listed below are T cell receptor beta chains from one sample, sequenced in a study of CD8+ T cells in alopecia areata. Clones were sequenced by immunoSEQ multiplex PCR, and TCRdb holds only the in-frame ones, with some missing. This table has 150,000 or so clones, less than 70% appearing once. Sequencing used CD4+ T cells sorted from blood, obtained at week 4, from a patient treated with tofacitinib. These receptors were taken from a human donor with alopecia areata. Both conserved end residues are part of each CDR3. The D gene is left open where the match is weak. Clone size is stated in some rows and not others, as once, few, many or a class when expanded.

TRBV30	-	few	15	TRBJ1-6	TGTGCCTGGAGTGTGACGGGCTCCTATAATTCACCCCTCCACTTT	CAWSVTGSYNSPLHF
TRBV7-6	TRBD2	-	15	TRBJ2-5	TGTGCCAGCAGCTTAGATAGCGGGGCTCAAGAGACCCAGTACTTC	CASSLDSGAQETQYF
TRBV27	TRBD1	-	14	TRBJ2-7	TGTGCCAGCGGCAGACAGGGGGCCCCCTACGAGCAGTACTTC	CASGRQGAPYEQYF
TRBV12-5	-	-	13	TRBJ1-3	TGTGCTAGTGGTTTCACAGGCTCGGACACCATATATTTT	CASGFTGSDTIYF
TRBV29-1	-	-	13	TRBJ1-3	TGCAGCGTTGAAAGAGGCCTTGGCGGCACCATATATTTT	CSVERGLGGTIYF
TRBV30	TRBD1	-	13	TRBJ1-6	TGTGCCTGGAGTGGACAGGGGAATTCACCCCTCCACTTT	CAWSGQGNSPLHF
TRBV27	TRBD1	-	13	TRBJ1-1	TGTGCCAGCAGTTTCCAGGGGGCCACTGAAGCTTTCTTT	CASSFQGATEAFF
TRBV4-1	TRBD2	-	15	TRBJ2-3	TGCGCCAGCAGCCTAGCGGGGGCCCGGGTAGATACGCAGTATTTT	CASSLAGARVDTQYF
TRBV25-1	-	-	13	TRBJ1-4	TGTGCCAGCAGGGACACAAATAGTGAAAAACTGTTTTTT	CASRDTNSEKLFF
TRBV11-2	TRBD2	-	15	TRBJ2-1	TGTGCCAGCAGCTTAGTTCGGACTAGCGTCTTTGAGCAGTTCTTC	CASSLVRTSVFEQFF
TRBV29-1	-	-	13	TRBJ2-7	TGCAGCGTTGTAAGGACGGGAGAGTACGAGCAGTACTTC	CSVVRTGEYEQYF
TRBV5-1	-	few	15	TRBJ2-3	TGCGCCAGCAGCTTACAACAGGGACCCACAGATACGCAGTATTTT	CASSLQQGPTDTQYF
TRBV30	-	-	13	TRBJ2-2	TGTGCCTGGAGTGTTAAATACACCGGGGAGCTGTTTTTT	CAWSVKYTGELFF
TRBV6-5	-	few	16	TRBJ2-3	TGTGCCAGCAGTTACCTGGACAGAGCTAGCACAGATACGCAGTATTTT	CASSYLDRASTDTQYF
TRBV5-6	TRBD1	once	16	TRBJ1-5	TGTGCCAGCAGCTTGAACAGGGGTAATAGCAATCAGCCCCAGCATTTT	CASSLNRGNSNQPQHF
TRBV7-2	TRBD1	-	16	TRBJ2-7	TGTGCCAGCAGCTTGGGGCCCGGACAGGGCGTCTACGAGCAGTACTTC	CASSLGPGQGVYEQYF
TRBV5-1	-	-	13	TRBJ2-1	TGCGCCAGCAGCTTGGGAGCAGGTAATGAGCAGTTCTTC	CASSLGAGNEQFF
TRBV11-1	-	-	14	TRBJ2-5	TGTGCCAGCAGCCCCACGCGCGGGTCGGAGACCCAGTACTTC	CASSPTRGSETQYF